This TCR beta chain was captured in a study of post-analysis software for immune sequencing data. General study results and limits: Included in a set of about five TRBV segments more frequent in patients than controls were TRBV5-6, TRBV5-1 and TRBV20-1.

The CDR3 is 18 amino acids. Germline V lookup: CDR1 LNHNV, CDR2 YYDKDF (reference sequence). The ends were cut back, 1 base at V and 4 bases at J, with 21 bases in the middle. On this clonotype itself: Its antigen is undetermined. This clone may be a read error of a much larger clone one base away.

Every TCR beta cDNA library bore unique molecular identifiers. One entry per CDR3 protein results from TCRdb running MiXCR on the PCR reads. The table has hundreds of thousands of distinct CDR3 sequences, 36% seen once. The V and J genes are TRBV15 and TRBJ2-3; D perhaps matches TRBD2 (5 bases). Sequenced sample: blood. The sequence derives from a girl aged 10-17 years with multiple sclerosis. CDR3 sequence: CATSRVQPLLSSADTQYF. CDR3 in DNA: TGTGCCACCAGCAGAGTCCAACCTCTCTTGAGTAGCGCAGATACGCAGTATTTT.